This T cell receptor beta chain was sequenced during a study of T cell repertoires in cytomegalovirus infection. On the study more broadly: Shared public TCR beta signatures pointed to both CMV infection and a matching HLA type. General study points: Across the ex vivo response, the dominant clonotypes were HLA-C-restricted CMV-specific TCR beta clonotypes.

TCRdb redid the calling of the reads with MiXCR, one entry per CDR3 protein. The table records more than 650,000 distinct CDR3 sequences, approximately 34% of them present only once. This clonotype came up once. What it binds is not known. The V gene's germline CDR1 is MDHEN and CDR2 SYDVKM. Deletions cut 1 base from V and 5 bases from J, with 12 bases between. The CDR3 contains 15 residues. This TCR was recovered from a human donor in good health (CMV status not recorded). Some clones in this sample may be carry-over from other donors' samples. Sequencing used PBMCs. The J gene is TRBJ1-3, the V gene TRBV28; D possibly corresponds to TRBD1 (5 bases). CDR3 bases: TGTGCCAGCAGTTTATCTACAGGAGGGAGAAACACCATATATTTT. It translates to CASSLSTGGRNTIYF.